These 21 T cell receptor beta chains share one sample of origin, sequenced in a study of cytomegalovirus exposure and HLA in healthy donors. 60 Vbeta and 13 Jbeta primers were used in PCR. Profiling relied on immunoSEQ multiplex PCR, and the TCRdb table lists in-frame clones only, not all of them. Here the sample spans about 130,000 clones, roughly 80% being singletons. Material: PBMCs. The receptors stem from a male donor in good health and CMV-seropositive.

The count of this clone is one. CDR3 in amino acids: CSVRQGGNTEAFF. The CDR3 nucleotides are TGCAGCGTCCGACAGGGAGGTAACACTGAAGCTTTCTTT. The rearrangement links TRBV29-1 to TRBJ1-1; 7 bases agree with TRBD1. Germline assignment: CDR1 SQVTM and CDR2 ANQGSEA. The J segment lost 2 bases and the V segment lost 6 bases, leaving 6 bases of the junction unmatched. The CDR3 consists of 13 residues.

The V gene is TRBV7-9, the J gene TRBJ2-5, with 7 bases that match TRBD1. The J call could be wrong; TRBJ2-7 is a better fit for the DNA end. Germline CDR1 reads SEHNR; CDR2 reads FQNEAQ (reference sequence). The CDR3 spans 13 residues. As DNA, the CDR3 is TGTGCCAGCAGCGAGGACAGGTCCTACGAGCAGTACTTC. It encodes CASSEDRSYEQYF.

DNA of the CDR3: TGTGCCAGCAGCAAGAGCGGGCTTGAGCAGTTCTTC. Amino acids: CASSKSGLEQFF. This chain joins TRBV7-2 and TRBJ2-1; maybe TRBD2 (6 bases). Germline V gives CDR1 SGHTA, CDR2 FQGNSA. The CDR3 length is 12 residues. V lost 5 bases, J lost 9 bases, and 11 bases lay in between.

This chain connects TRBV28 to TRBJ2-2, with TRBD1 matching 7 bases. The CDR3 contains 13 residues. V gave up 7 bases and J gave up 4 bases; unmatched junction bases: 3. Germline V gene sequence: CDR1 MDHEN, CDR2 SYDVKM. The CDR3 nucleotides are TGTGCCAGCACCAGGGACAGCACCGGGGAGCTGTTTTTT. This encodes CASTRDSTGELFF.

The chain joins TRBV30 to TRBJ2-7; 7 positions match TRBD2. In germline, CDR1 is GTSNPN, CDR2 SVGIG (reference sequence). V lost 1 base and J lost 1; bases outside the gene matches: 1. The CDR3 extends over 13 amino acids. The CDR3 DNA follows: TGTGCCTGGAGTGGGGGGGGGTCCTACGAGCAGTACTTC. As protein: CAWSGGGSYEQYF.

The J gene is TRBJ1-3, the V gene TRBV7-2; unclear D gene. CDR3 length: 14 amino acids. From germline, CDR1 is SGHTA and CDR2 FQGNSA. Deletions cut 1 base from V and 0 bases from J, with 4 bases between. The CDR3 here is CASSLGGSGNTIYF. In DNA, the CDR3 is TGTGCCAGCAGCTTAGGAGGCTCTGGAAACACCATATATTTT.

The V and J genes are TRBV11-2 and TRBJ2-1, with TRBD2 as a possible D gene (5 bases). Germline-derived CDR1 and CDR2 are SGHAT and FQNNGV. Trimming cost V 6 bases and J 6 bases, with 15 bases left between them. This CDR3 has 14 amino acids. In DNA form, the CDR3 reads TGTGCCAGCAGTCCGGGGAGCCATAGCAATGAGCAGTTCTTC. Its protein is CASSPGSHSNEQFF. The full variable domain, in which reference TRBV11-2 and TRBJ2-1 provide the parts outside the CDR3, is EAGVAQSPRYKIIEKRQSVAFWCNPISGHATLYWYQQILGQGPKLLIQFQNNGVVDDSQLPKDRFSAERLKGVDSTLKIQPAKLEDSAVYLCASSPGSHSNEQFFGPGTRLTVL.

The V call is TRBV11-1, the J call TRBJ1-2, with a weak D call TRBD1 (5 bases). Germline V lookup: CDR1 SGHAT, CDR2 FQDESV (reference sequence). V was cut by 2 bases and J by 3 bases, with 10 bases left in between. The CDR3 spans 14 residues. CDR3 protein: CASSLQGGDYGYTF. In DNA form, the CDR3 reads TGTGCCAGCAGCTTACAGGGAGGGGACTATGGCTACACCTTC.

To note about this clone: The conserved closing phenylalanine or tryptophan is absent in this CDR3, likely reflecting a read error. The chain employs TRBV18 and TRBJ1-2, with no clear D. Per the germline V gene, CDR1 is KGHSH and CDR2 is LQKENI. With 1 base removed from V and 3 bases from J, the gap between germline ends came to 15 bases. CDR3 size: 16 residues. CDR3 bases: TGTGCCAGCTCACCACGGTCTCCTCACCAGGACTATGGCTACACCCTC. The encoded protein is CASSPRSPHQDYGYTL.

V and J are TRBV6-5 and TRBJ1-2, with D maybe TRBD1 (5 bases). The CDR3 consists of 13 residues. Trimming removed 1 base at V and 8 bases at J, with 11 bases between. Germline assignment: CDR1 MNHEY and CDR2 SVGAGI. The CDR3 sequence is CASSYLGAVGYTF. Here the CDR3 DNA reads TGTGCCAGCAGTTACTTAGGGGCCGTCGGCTACACCTTC.

The J gene is TRBJ2-7, the V gene TRBV30; D gene unclear. The germline CDR1 and CDR2 sequences are GTSNPN and SVGIG (reference sequence). Trimming stripped 3 bases from V and 3 bases from J, with 9 bases between. This CDR3 is 12 amino acids long. The DNA of the CDR3 is TGTGCCTGGAGCCCACCCGGCTACGAGCAGTACTTC. Residues: CAWSPPGYEQYF. Filled out from reference TRBV30 and TRBJ2-7, the complete variable domain reads SQTIHQWPATLVQPVGSPLSLECTVEGTSNPNLYWYRQAAGRGLQLLFYSVGIGQISSEVPQNLSASRPQDRQFILSSKKLLLSDSGFYLCAWSPPGYEQYFGPGTRLTVT.

The J gene is TRBJ2-1, the V gene TRBV11-3, with TRBD2 as a possible D gene (7 bases). Germline V gene data show CDR1 as SGHNT and CDR2 as YENEEA. There are 16 residues in the CDR3. With 1 base removed from V and 5 bases from J, the gap between germline ends came to 15 bases. In DNA, the CDR3 is TGTGCCAGCAGCTTAGGAGCGGGACAAAACGACAATGAGCAGTTCTTC. Amino acid sequence: CASSLGAGQNDNEQFF.

This sequence joins TRBV18 and TRBJ1-2; unclear D gene. The V gene's germline CDR1 is KGHSH and CDR2 LQKENI. The V end was cut by 2 bases, the J end by 2 bases, with 6 bases between. The CDR3 is made up of 13 amino acids. The CDR3 nucleotides are TGTGCCAGCTCACCAGAGGAGAACTATGGCTACACCTTC. It translates to CASSPEENYGYTF.

This chain uses TRBV18 with TRBJ1-2; 8 bases agree with TRBD1. V trimming: 5 bases; J trimming: 6 bases; junction bases outside the gene matches: 11. The CDR3 runs to 15 residues. CDR1 is KGHSH, CDR2 LQKENI, per germline. CDR3 region: CASSEGTGSRDGYTF. CDR3 sequence (DNA): TGTGCCAGCTCAGAAGGGACAGGCTCAAGGGATGGCTACACCTTC.

In this sample, this clone turned up once. V is TRBV5-4 and J is TRBJ2-1, with D possibly TRBD2 on 5 matching bases. CDR3 size: 13 residues. Trimming removed 0 bases at V and 7 bases at J, with 8 bases between. The V gene's germline CDR1 is SGHNT and CDR2 YYREEE (reference sequence). The CDR3 coding sequence is TGTGCCAGCAGCTTGGGGGCGGGTAATGAGCAGTTCTTC. Translation: CASSLGAGNEQFF.

The chain combines TRBV5-1 with TRBJ2-3; possibly TRBD1 for D (6 bases). Germline V gene sequence: CDR1 SGHRS, CDR2 YFSETQ. V lost 0 bases and J lost 0, with 8 bases in between. This CDR3 is 15 amino acids long. The CDR3 protein is CASSLGGLSTDTQYF. The CDR3 DNA reads TGCGCCAGCAGCTTGGGGGGGCTAAGCACAGATACGCAGTATTTT.

This clone was picked up a small number of times. V usage is TRBV11-3 and J usage is TRBJ2-7; D is perhaps TRBD1 (6 bases). The length of the CDR3 is 16 residues. V was clipped by 6 bases and J by 4 bases, with 22 bases between them. The germline V gene has CDR1 SGHNT and CDR2 YENEEA. CDR3 residues: CASRIIVVGAHYEQYF. The CDR3 DNA reads TGTGCCAGCAGGATCATCGTAGTGGGGGCGCATTACGAGCAGTACTTC.

This chain joins TRBV7-2 and TRBJ1-3; 10 bases are shared with TRBD1. The V gene's germline CDR1 is SGHTA and CDR2 FQGNSA. The CDR3 length is 20 residues. The V and J ends lost 0 bases and 4 bases, in that order; junction bases with no gene match: 15. The CDR3 nucleotides read TGTGCCAGCAGCTTAGCCCACCTTCGTACGGGACAGGGGAAGGGAAACACCATATATTTT. Its translation: CASSLAHLRTGQGKGNTIYF.

The rearrangement links TRBV7-2 to TRBJ2-1; maybe TRBD2 (6 bases). With 6 bases removed from V and 8 bases from J, the gap between germline ends came to 17 bases. In germline, CDR1 is SGHTA, CDR2 FQGNSA. This CDR3 has 14 residues. The CDR3 is CASSQTRARDEQFF. DNA of the CDR3: TGTGCCAGCAGTCAGACTAGGGCTAGGGATGAGCAGTTCTTC.

The V gene is TRBV27, the J gene TRBJ2-3; D remains unclear. The germline gives CDR1 MNHEY, CDR2 SMNVEV (reference sequence). CDR3 length: 15 amino acids. The ends were cut back, 3 bases at V and 0 bases at J, with 10 bases in the middle. CDR3 residues: CASSFQRSSTDTQYF. The CDR3 nucleotides are TGTGCCAGCAGTTTTCAACGGAGTAGCACAGATACGCAGTATTTT.

This clone came up a few times. This chain joins TRBV5-1 and TRBJ2-2; a weak D match, TRBD2 (6 bases). Trimming pared 5 bases from V and 4 bases from J, leaving 15 bases between. This CDR3 has 15 amino acids. CDR1 is SGHRS and CDR2 is YFSETQ in the germline V gene. For the CDR3, the DNA is TGCGCCAGCAGGGTAGCGGAAAACCCCACCGGGGAGCTGTTTTTT. Translated: CASRVAENPTGELFF. Full variable domain (missing parts from reference TRBV5-1 and TRBJ2-2): KAGVTQTPRYLIKTRGQQVTLSCSPISGHRSVSWYQQTPGQGLQFLFEYFSETQRNKGNFPGRFSGRQFSNSRSEMNVSTLELGDSALYLCASRVAENPTGELFFGEGSRLTVL.